This T cell receptor beta chain was sequenced during a study of blood T cells in healthy people across ages. In germline, CDR1 is SNHLY, CDR2 FYNNEI. This CDR3 has 15 residues. V lost 3 bases and J lost 0, with 11 bases in between. This clonotype came up a few times. There were healthy Caucasian individuals from Russia, aged roughly 6 to 90, serving as donors. PCR was performed a second time for roughly 7 to 12 cycles using a sample-barcoded 5' primer and a J-beta primer mix. One entry per CDR3 protein results from TCRdb running MiXCR on the 5' RACE reads. The sample holds about 500,000 distinct CDR3 sequences; under 30% are singletons and the top ten take roughly 9.4%. This sample was shared with a second study, whose subject was T cells of mothers and their children.

The rearrangement links TRBV2 to TRBJ1-1; no definite D call. This TCR derives from a boy younger than 18 in good health. Material: blood. The CDR3, as DNA: TGTGCCAGCAGTGAGCACGGGCTATTGAACACTGAAGCTTTCTTT. Its protein is CASSEHGLLNTEAFF.